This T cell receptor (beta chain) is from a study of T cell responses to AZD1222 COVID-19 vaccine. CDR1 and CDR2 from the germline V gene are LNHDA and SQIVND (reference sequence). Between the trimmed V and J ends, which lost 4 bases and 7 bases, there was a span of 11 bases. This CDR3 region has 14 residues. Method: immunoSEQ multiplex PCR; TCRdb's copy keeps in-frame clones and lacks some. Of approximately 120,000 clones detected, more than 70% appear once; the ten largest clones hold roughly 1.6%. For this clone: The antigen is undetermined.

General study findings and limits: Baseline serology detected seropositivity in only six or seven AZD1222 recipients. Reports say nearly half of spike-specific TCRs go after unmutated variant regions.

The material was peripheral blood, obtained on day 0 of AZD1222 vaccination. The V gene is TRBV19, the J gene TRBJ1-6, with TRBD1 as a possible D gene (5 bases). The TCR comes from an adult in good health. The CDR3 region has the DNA TGTGCCAGTAGTACCAGACAGAAGAATTCACCCCTCCACTTT. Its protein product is CASSTRQKNSPLHF.